This T cell receptor (beta chain) appears in the sequencing data of a study of cytomegalovirus exposure and HLA in healthy donors. Per germline, CDR1 KGHSH and CDR2 LQKENI. The CDR3 extends over 16 amino acids. The ends lost 0 bases at V and 5 bases at J; junction bases unmatched: 8. The PCR ran on 60 Vbeta and 13 Jbeta primers. The repertoire was sequenced with immunoSEQ multiplex PCR; TCRdb's copy has only in-frame clones and lacks some. The table records roughly 44,000 clones, roughly 80% of them present only once. Broader study findings: The authors reported that TCR beta sequences could predict HLA-A and HLA-B alleles. These predictions were accurate for most subjects in the first cohort. An Asian-associated ancestry cluster reportedly showed fewer N-insertions than the roughly 700-donor mean in a later analysis.

Turning to this clone: Its antigen is undetermined.

The specimen sequenced was PBMCs. The chain is built from TRBV18 and TRBJ2-7; 9 bases are a match to TRBD2. The receptor's source is a man in his forties or fifties in good health and CMV-seronegative. CDR3 sequence (DNA): TGTGCCAGCTCACCACCCTCGCGGGGGGGTTCCCACGAGCAGTACTTC. As protein: CASSPPSRGGSHEQYF.